This T cell receptor beta chain is drawn from a study of T cells after yellow fever vaccination. Broader study findings: Reappearance after the booster was observed for most primary-vaccination clones (roughly 97% CD4, less than 90% CD8). Abundant clonotypes (contaminants from the bulk population) could be present in FACS-sorted repertoires. The secondary T-cell response peaked on day 5, not day 15, but was weaker. A small share of clonotypes appeared in both CD4 and CD8 compartments.

The CDR3 is 14 residues long. Trimming cost V 5 bases and J 4 bases, with 14 bases left between them. One entry per CDR3 protein results from TCRdb running MiXCR on the 5' RACE reads. The repertoire holds 150,000 to 200,000 distinct CDR3 sequences, with about a tenth as singletons. A note on this clonotype: What it recognizes is unknown.

The sequence came from a man younger than 30 who received the YFV17D yellow fever vaccine. V and J are TRBV12-3 or TRBV12-4 and TRBJ2-5; tentative D call: TRBD1 (7 bases). Sequenced material: CD8+ T cells sorted from PBMCs, taken 45 days after the yellow fever booster vaccination. The CDR3 region is CASSRQGGIETQYF. CDR3 nucleotide sequence: TGTGCCAGCAGTCGACAGGGAGGTATAGAGACCCAGTACTTC.